A single sample gave rise to the 27 T cell receptor beta chains below, sequenced in a study of T cell responses to AZD1222 COVID-19 vaccine. Here immunoSEQ multiplex PCR was the method, and the copy in TCRdb shows in-frame clones only, minus some. This repertoire shows more than 70,000 clones, 75% to 90% found once; its top ten account for roughly 15%. The specimen was peripheral blood, collected on day 0 of AZD1222 vaccination. All receptors derive from an adult in good health.

This chain joins TRBV7-2 and TRBJ1-2; the match to TRBD1 covers 9 bases. The CDR3 loop spans 14 amino acids. Germline lookup yields CDR1 SGHTA and CDR2 FQGNSA. Trimming cost V 5 bases and J 7 bases; bases outside gene matches: 8. CDR3 nucleotide sequence: TGTGCCAGCAGCGGGACAGGGTTCCCTTTTGGCTACACCTTC. The encoded protein is CASSGTGFPFGYTF.

This clone has only one observation. The V gene is TRBV6-5, the J gene TRBJ2-1, with TRBD1 identical over 7 bases. The CDR3 runs to 13 residues. V lost 10 bases, J lost 3 bases, and 6 bases stayed unmatched. Germline V gives CDR1 MNHEY, CDR2 SVGAGI. CDR3 in DNA: TGTGCCACCCAGCAGGGGGACTACAATGAGCAGTTCTTC. Its translation is CATQQGDYNEQFF.

The rearrangement links TRBV6-2 or TRBV6-3 to TRBJ2-7; 7 bases line up with TRBD1. J lost 3 bases, V lost 2 bases, and 13 bases had no gene match. Germline V gene data show CDR1 as MNHEY and CDR2 as SVGEGT. The CDR3 is made up of 17 amino acids. CDR3 protein: CASSYDRTGGRHYEQYF. CDR3 in DNA: TGTGCCAGCAGTTACGACCGGACAGGCGGTCGTCACTACGAGCAGTACTTC.

V is TRBV7-9 and J is TRBJ1-6; TRBD1 might be the D (6 bases). Germline V lookup: CDR1 SEHNR, CDR2 FQNEAQ (reference sequence). CDR3 length: 17 residues. The V end was cut by 5 bases, the J end by 0 bases, with 14 bases between. The CDR3 protein is CASSPRTDNSYNSPLHF. The CDR3 nucleotides read TGTGCCAGCAGCCCCCGGACAGATAACTCCTATAATTCACCCCTCCACTTT.

This chain joins TRBV19 and TRBJ1-4, with 12 bases fitting TRBD1. The CDR3 has 15 amino acids. Germline CDR1 is LNHDA and CDR2 is SQIVND (reference sequence). The V and J ends lost 6 bases and 7 bases, in that order; junction bases with no gene match: 6. The CDR3 DNA reads as TGTGCCAGTAGACCCGGGACAGGGGGCCTTGAAAAACTGTTTTTT. Translation: CASRPGTGGLEKLFF.

This chain connects TRBV28 to TRBJ1-6; D is unclear. Germline values: CDR1 MDHEN, CDR2 SYDVKM. The CDR3 is 13 residues long. Trimming left V 5 bases short and J 10 bases short, with 12 bases between. The CDR3 DNA reads as TGTGCCAGCAGTCCGCCAATAGAATCACCCCTCCACTTT. Translated, it gives CASSPPIESPLHF.

This chain links TRBV14 with TRBJ2-3; 8 bases line up with TRBD2. V gave up 2 bases and J gave up 2 bases; unmatched junction bases: 18. Germline lookup yields CDR1 SGHDN and CDR2 FVKESK. This CDR3 is 20 amino acids long. The CDR3 nucleotides are TGTGCCAGCAGCCAACACAGGGTTGGCGGGGGGCCTCTCTTCACAGATACGCAGTATTTT. Amino acid sequence: CASSQHRVGGGPLFTDTQYF. The full variable domain, completed using reference TRBV14 and TRBJ2-3, is EAGVTQFPSHSVIEKGQTVTLRCDPISGHDNLYWYRRVMGKEIKFLLHFVKESKQDESGMPNNRFLAERTGGTYSTLKVQPAELEDSGVYFCASSQHRVGGGPLFTDTQYFGPGTRLTVL.

The CDR3 is CASSPTTWTENTEAFF. The CDR3 DNA sequence: TGTGCCAGCTCACCGACAACCTGGACAGAGAACACTGAAGCTTTCTTT. V usage is TRBV18 and J usage is TRBJ1-1, with TRBD1 as a possible D gene (6 bases). In germline, CDR1 is KGHSH, CDR2 LQKENI. CDR3 length equals 16 residues. The V end was cut by 3 bases, the J end by 1 base, with 15 bases between.

The chain uses TRBV9 and TRBJ1-5; no clear D. Trimming removed 0 bases from V and 4 bases from J, with 8 bases in between. Germline V CDR1 and CDR2: SGDLS, YYNGEE. The CDR3 sequence is 14 residues long. CDR3: CASSVEPGNQPQHF. The CDR3 DNA follows: TGTGCCAGCAGCGTAGAACCGGGGAATCAGCCCCAGCATTTT. Full variable domain (outside the CDR3, taken from reference TRBV9 and TRBJ1-5): DSGVTQTPKHLITATGQRVTLRCSPRSGDLSVYWYQQSLDQGLQFLIQYYNGEERAKGNILERFSAQQFPDLHSELNLSSLELGDSALYFCASSVEPGNQPQHFGDGTRLSIL.

The chain uses TRBV2 and TRBJ2-2; a weak D match, TRBD2 (5 bases). The V gene lost 5 bases and the J gene lost 6 bases, with 10 bases spanning the gap. CDR3 length: 13 amino acids. Germline CDR1 reads SNHLY; CDR2 reads FYNNEI. CDR3 protein: CASSRGPPGELFF. The CDR3 DNA reads as TGTGCCAGCAGTCGGGGTCCCCCCGGGGAGCTGTTTTTT. Full variable domain (missing parts from reference TRBV2 and TRBJ2-2): EPEVTQTPSHQVTQMGQEVILRCVPISNHLYFYWYRQILGQKVEFLVSFYNNEISEKSEIFDDQFSVERPDGSNFTLKIRSTKLEDSAMYFCASSRGPPGELFFGEGSRLTVL.

V is TRBV6-5 and J is TRBJ1-6; D call uncertain. V was clipped by 4 bases and J by 14 bases, with 18 bases between them. The germline V gene encodes CDR1 MNHEY and CDR2 SVGAGI. CDR3 length: 14 amino acids. The CDR3 DNA follows: TGTGCCAGCAGTTCCGGCACTCAATTGGGGACCCTCCACTTT. Translating it yields CASSSGTQLGTLHF.

The chain links TRBV13 to TRBJ1-2; tentatively, D is TRBD1 (6 bases). Germline values: CDR1 PRHDT, CDR2 FYEKMQ (reference sequence). The germline V and J ends were trimmed by 5 bases and 2 bases, with 9 bases remaining between them. This CDR3 is built from 13 residues. This CDR3 reads CASSQRGNYGYTF. The DNA of the CDR3 is TGTGCCAGCAGCCAGAGGGGGAACTATGGCTACACCTTC. Filled out from reference TRBV13 and TRBJ1-2, the complete variable domain reads AAGVIQSPRHLIKEKRETATLKCYPIPRHDTVYWYQQGPGQDPQFLISFYEKMQSDKGSIPDRFSAQQFSDYHSELNMSSLELGDSALYFCASSQRGNYGYTFGSGTRLTVV.

This chain links TRBV4-2 with TRBJ2-1, with 9 positions matching TRBD2. Germline assignment: CDR1 LGHNA and CDR2 YNFKEQ. V trimming: 0 bases; J trimming: 7 bases; junction bases outside the gene matches: 10. The CDR3 loop spans 17 amino acids. The CDR3: CASSQDITAGGGNEQFF. The CDR3 DNA reads as TGTGCCAGCAGCCAAGATATTACGGCGGGAGGGGGGAATGAGCAGTTCTTC.

This rearrangement joins TRBV14 to TRBJ2-4; D unclear. Trimming left V 1 base short and J 0 bases short, with 10 bases between. The CDR3 consists of 16 residues. Germline CDR1 SGHDN, CDR2 FVKESK. CDR3 loop: CASSQGGGRAKNIQYF. The CDR3, as DNA: TGTGCCAGCAGCCAAGGAGGCGGAAGAGCCAAAAACATTCAGTACTTC.

The chain employs TRBV27 and TRBJ1-4; tentative D call: TRBD1 (6 bases). The germline V and J ends were trimmed by 6 bases and 7 bases, with 27 bases remaining between them. Germline V gene data show CDR1 as MNHEY and CDR2 as SMNVEV (reference sequence). CDR3 length equals 18 residues. The CDR3 DNA reads TGTGCCAGCAGCCCCCTCCTTACAGGAGCCAGGGGACGTGAAAAACTGTTTTTT. Protein sequence: CASSPLLTGARGREKLFF.

CDR3 sequence (DNA): TGTGCCAGCAGCTTAGGACAGGTGGTCGGCTCTGGGGCCAACGTCCTGACTTTC. Its protein product is CASSLGQVVGSGANVLTF. The chain has TRBV7-6 and TRBJ2-6, with D tentatively TRBD1 (6 bases). The CDR3 covers 18 residues. The V end lost 1 base, the J end lost 0 bases, and 13 bases lay between the germline ends. Germline assignment: CDR1 SGHVS and CDR2 FNYEAQ.

This rearrangement joins TRBV2 to TRBJ2-5; D is uncertain. CDR3 length equals 11 residues. Trimming took 7 bases from V and 5 from J, leaving 8 bases between them. Germline assignment: CDR1 SNHLY and CDR2 FYNNEI. The DNA for the CDR3 is TGTGCCAGCATGGTGGGGGAGACCCAGTACTTC. Its translation: CASMVGETQYF.

This clone appeared once. The chain has TRBV15 and TRBJ1-2; D might be TRBD1 (6 bases). The V end lost 0 bases, the J end lost 4 bases, and 12 bases lay between the germline ends. CDR3 length equals 15 residues. CDR1 and CDR2 (germline): LNHNV, YYDKDF (reference sequence). CDR3 protein: CATSRENREFYGYTF. The DNA for the CDR3 is TGTGCCACCAGCAGAGAGAACAGGGAATTCTATGGCTACACCTTC.

J is TRBJ2-3 and V is TRBV5-1; D is perhaps TRBD1 or TRBD2 (6 bases each). CDR1 and CDR2 (germline): SGHRS, YFSETQ. With 4 bases removed from V and 0 bases from J, the gap between germline ends came to 15 bases. This CDR3 comprises 16 residues. DNA for the CDR3: TGCGCCAGCAGCCGGGGGCATGGACCTAGCACAGATACGCAGTATTTT. Protein product: CASSRGHGPSTDTQYF. Full variable domain (remainder filled in from reference TRBV5-1 and TRBJ2-3): KAGVTQTPRYLIKTRGQQVTLSCSPISGHRSVSWYQQTPGQGLQFLFEYFSETQRNKGNFPGRFSGRQFSNSRSEMNVSTLELGDSALYLCASSRGHGPSTDTQYFGPGTRLTVL.

CDR3 in DNA: TGTGCCAGCAGCTACGGGACACCTGAAGCTTTCTTT. It codes for CASSYGTPEAFF. The chain has TRBV5-4 and TRBJ1-1, with D possibly being TRBD1 (6 bases). Germline V gene lookup returns CDR1 SGHNT and CDR2 YYREEE (reference sequence). CDR3 length equals 12 residues. Trimming removed 3 bases at V and 6 bases at J, with 9 bases between.

This clone was detected a few times. The chain is built from TRBV6-2 or TRBV6-3 and TRBJ1-1, with a tentative D call TRBD1 (6 bases). This CDR3 has 16 amino acids. Trimming shortened V by 5 bases and J by 0 bases, and 16 bases separated the two germline ends. Germline loops: CDR1 MNHEY, CDR2 SVGEGT. CDR3 coding DNA: TGTGCCAGCAGTCAACCAGAAACAGGGATGAACACTGAAGCTTTCTTT. This translates into CASSQPETGMNTEAFF.

This chain joins TRBV18 and TRBJ1-1; D gene unclear. V dropped 3 bases and J dropped 0 bases, with 14 bases sitting between them. The length of the CDR3 is 16 residues. Germline CDR1 KGHSH, CDR2 LQKENI. CDR3 residues: CASSPERRSLNTEAFF. In DNA, the CDR3 is TGTGCCAGCTCACCGGAGAGGCGATCCCTGAACACTGAAGCTTTCTTT.

V usage is TRBV24-1 and J usage is TRBJ1-2; weak D call: TRBD1 (5 bases). The CDR3 runs to 13 residues. The germline CDR1 and CDR2 sequences are KGHDR and SFDVKD. The germline V and J ends were trimmed by 3 bases and 4 bases, with 8 bases remaining between them. The CDR3 region has the DNA TGTGCCACCAGTGATGGGGGTGCCTATGGCTACACCTTC. Translation gives CATSDGGAYGYTF.

The genes are TRBV6-1 and TRBJ2-1, with 12 bases lining up with TRBD2. The CDR3 spans 15 residues. Trimming cost V 3 bases and J 7 bases; bases outside gene matches: 4. Germline loops: CDR1 MNHNS, CDR2 SASEGT. Written as DNA, the CDR3 is TGTGCCAGCAGTGATCTACTAGCGGGAGGTAATGAGCAGTTCTTC. Translating gives CASSDLLAGGNEQFF.

The V and J genes are TRBV28 and TRBJ1-4; no clear D gene. Germline V lookup: CDR1 MDHEN, CDR2 SYDVKM. Trimming pared 5 bases from V and 7 bases from J, leaving 14 bases between. The CDR3 sequence is 14 residues long. DNA of the CDR3: TGTGCCAGCAGTCCCCTCGGGCTGGTTGAAAAACTGTTTTTT. Its protein product is CASSPLGLVEKLFF.

V gene TRBV4-2 combines with J gene TRBJ2-3; no clear D. Germline V gene sequence: CDR1 LGHNA, CDR2 YNFKEQ. The CDR3 extends over 16 amino acids. V lost 0 bases, J lost 2 bases, and 12 bases lay in between. Written as DNA, the CDR3 is TGTGCCAGCAGCCAAGAGGGCGGCAGGCTCACAGATACGCAGTATTTT. Translated: CASSQEGGRLTDTQYF.

This clone was detected a few times. J is TRBJ1-6 and V is TRBV5-4, with a tentative D call TRBD1 (6 bases). The CDR3 extends over 14 amino acids. The germline gives CDR1 SGHNT, CDR2 YYREEE (reference sequence). V was pared by 4 bases and J by 7 bases, with 12 bases between. The CDR3 sequence is CASSLRGGNSPLHF. CDR3 bases: TGTGCCAGCAGCCTCCGGGGGGGCAATTCACCCCTCCACTTT.